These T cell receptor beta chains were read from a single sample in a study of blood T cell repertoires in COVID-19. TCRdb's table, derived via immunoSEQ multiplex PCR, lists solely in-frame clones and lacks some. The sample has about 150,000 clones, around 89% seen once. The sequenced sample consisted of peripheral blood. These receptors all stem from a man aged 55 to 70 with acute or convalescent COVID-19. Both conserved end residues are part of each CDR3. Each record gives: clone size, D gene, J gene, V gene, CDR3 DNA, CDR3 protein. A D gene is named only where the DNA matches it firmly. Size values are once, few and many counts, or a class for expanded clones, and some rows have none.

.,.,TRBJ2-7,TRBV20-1,TGCAGTGCTAGTCATGGGAGGAGCTCCTACGAGCAGTACTTC,CSASHGRSSYEQYF
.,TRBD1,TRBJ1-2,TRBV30,TGTGCCTGGAGTGGGTGGACAGGGTCTACCTACACCTTC,CAWSGWTGSTYTF
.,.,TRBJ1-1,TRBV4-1,TGCGCCAGCAGCCAAGTATCGTCCGTTAACACTGAAGCTTTCTTT,CASSQVSSVNTEAFF
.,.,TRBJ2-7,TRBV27,TGTGCCAGCAGTTCCCGTCTTATCTCTCGCGAGCAGTACTTC,CASSSRLISREQYF
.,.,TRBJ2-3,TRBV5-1,TGCGCCAGCAGCTTTGCCGCGCCGCCCCCAGATACGCAGTATTTT,CASSFAAPPPDTQYF
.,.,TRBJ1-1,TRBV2,TGTGCCAGCAGTGAACGTCGGGAGACTGAAGCTTTCTTT,CASSERRETEAFF
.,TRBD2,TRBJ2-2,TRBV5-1,TGCGCCAGCAGCGCCCTTGGTACTAGCGGCACCGGGGAGCTGTTTTTT,CASSALGTSGTGELFF
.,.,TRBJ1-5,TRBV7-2,TGTGCCAGCAGCATAAGTCCAGGTCCTTGGCCCCAGCATTTT,CASSISPGPWPQHF
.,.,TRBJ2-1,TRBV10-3,TGTGCCATCAGTCCCCGGGACAACGACTACAATGAGCAGTTCTTC,CAISPRDNDYNEQFF
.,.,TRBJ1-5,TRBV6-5,TGTGCCAGCAGCATAAGACAGGATAGCAATCAGCCCCAGCATTTT,CASSIRQDSNQPQHF
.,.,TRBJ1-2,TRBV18,TGTGCCAGCTCACCGTCAGAGGATAGGGGGGGCTACACCTTC,CASSPSEDRGGYTF
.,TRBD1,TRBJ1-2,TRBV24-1,TGTGCCACCAGTGACTCTGACAGGGATATGGGCTACACCTTC,CATSDSDRDMGYTF
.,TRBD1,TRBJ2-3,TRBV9,TGTGCCAGCAGCGTCCGTAGTAGTAGACAGGGCGATACGCAGTATTTT,CASSVRSSRQGDTQYF
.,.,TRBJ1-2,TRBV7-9,TGTGCCAGCAGCCCTGGGACTCCGGACTTCTATGGCTACACCTTC,CASSPGTPDFYGYTF
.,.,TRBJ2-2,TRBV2,TGTGCCAGCAGTCCCACGAACAGGGACACCGGGGAGCTGTTTTTT,CASSPTNRDTGELFF
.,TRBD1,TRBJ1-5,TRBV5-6,TGTGCCAGCAGCCTTAGGGACAGGGTCAATCAGCCCCAGCATTTT,CASSLRDRVNQPQHF
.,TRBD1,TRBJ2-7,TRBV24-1,TGTGCCACCAGTGGAGACAGGGGCTACGAGCAGTACTTC,CATSGDRGYEQYF
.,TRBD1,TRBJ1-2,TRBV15,TGTGCCACCAGCAGAAGCCGTGGGACAGACTATTGCTGCACCTTC,CATSRSRGTDYCCTF
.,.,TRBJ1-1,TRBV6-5,TGTGCCAGCATCCGGGATCCGACAGGTAACACTGAAGCTTTCTTT,CASIRDPTGNTEAFF
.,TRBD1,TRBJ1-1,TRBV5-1,TGCGCCAGCCGGGACAGGGGGTCTTTGAACACTGAAGCTTTCTTT,CASRDRGSLNTEAFF
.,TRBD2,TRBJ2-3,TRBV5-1,TGCGCCAGCAGCACCCCCGGGACTAGGACAGATACGCAGTATTTT,CASSTPGTRTDTQYF
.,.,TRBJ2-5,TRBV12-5,TGTGCTAGTGGTCGACTGGGAGGGGGACAAGAGACCCAGTACTTC,CASGRLGGGQETQYF
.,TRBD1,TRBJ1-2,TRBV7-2,TGTGCCAGCAGCTTGCGAACAGGGGATGGCTACACCTTC,CASSLRTGDGYTF
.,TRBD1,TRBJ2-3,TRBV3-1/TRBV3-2,TGTGCCAGCAGCCTAGGGGCAGGGACAGGGGGGACGCAGTATTTT,CASSLGAGTGGTQYF
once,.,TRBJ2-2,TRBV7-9,TGTGCCAGCAGATATCAGGGTACCGGGGAGCTGTTTTTT,CASRYQGTGELFF
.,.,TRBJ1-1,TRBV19,TGTGCCAGTAGTCTCGGGGTGTATCGGAACACTGAAGCTTTCTTT,CASSLGVYRNTEAFF
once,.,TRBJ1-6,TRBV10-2,TGCGCCAGCAGTAACCCGACATTCCTCTCCTATAATTCACCCCTCCACTTT,CASSNPTFLSYNSPLHF
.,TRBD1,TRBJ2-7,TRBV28,TGTGCCATCTCAGGTACAGGGGGCGTCTACGAGCAGTACTTC,CAISGTGGVYEQYF
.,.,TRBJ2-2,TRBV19,TGTGCCAGTAGTATAAGGGGCGGGGAGCTGTTTTTT,CASSIRGGELFF
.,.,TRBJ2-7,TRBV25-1,TGTGCCAGCAGAGGGGTCGAGCAGTACTTC,CASRGVEQYF
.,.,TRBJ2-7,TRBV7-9,TGTGCCAGCACCTCAGACAGGCTGGAGGAGCAGTACTTC,CASTSDRLEEQYF
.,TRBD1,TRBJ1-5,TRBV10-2,TGCGCCAGCAGCCGAGGGACAGGGGTTGGACAGCCCCAGCATTTT,CASSRGTGVGQPQHF
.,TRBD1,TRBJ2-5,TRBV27,TGTGCCAGCAGTCCCCTCGACAGGGGGGATCAAGAGACCCAGTACTTC,CASSPLDRGDQETQYF
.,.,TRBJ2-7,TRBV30,TGTGCCTACGACAGATCATCCTACGAGCAGTACTTC,CAYDRSSYEQYF
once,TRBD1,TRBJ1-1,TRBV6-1,TGTGCCAGCAGTGAAGAAAGGGACAGGGGGCCGGTAGCTTTCTTT,CASSEERDRGPVAFF
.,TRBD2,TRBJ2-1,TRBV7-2,TGTGCCAGCAGCTTTGGTAGCGGGAAGAATGAGCAGTTCTTC,CASSFGSGKNEQFF
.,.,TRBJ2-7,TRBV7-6,TGTGCCAGCAGCTTAGCGCGGAGCGCTATGTACGAGCAGTACTTC,CASSLARSAMYEQYF
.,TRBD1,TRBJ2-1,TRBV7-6,TGTGCCAGCAGCTCCGGGACAGCGAGGGGCAGCCCCTACAATGAGCAGTTCTTC,CASSSGTARGSPYNEQFF
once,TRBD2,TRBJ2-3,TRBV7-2,TGTGCCAGCAGCTTAAAATCGGGGGGGTACACAGATACGCAGTATTTT,CASSLKSGGYTDTQYF
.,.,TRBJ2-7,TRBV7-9,TGTGCCAGCAGCCAAGCAGGGTTCTACGAGCAGTACTTC,CASSQAGFYEQYF
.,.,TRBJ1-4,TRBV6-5,TGTGCCAGCAGTTACCGGGGGGGGAAGGAGGAAAAACTGTTTTTT,CASSYRGGKEEKLFF
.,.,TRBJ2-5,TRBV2,TGTGCCAGCAGTGTCGAGCGGAAGCAAGAGACCCAGTACTTC,CASSVERKQETQYF
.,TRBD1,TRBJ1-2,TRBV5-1,TGCGCCAGCAGTTCGGGACAGGACTATGGCTACACCTTC,CASSSGQDYGYTF
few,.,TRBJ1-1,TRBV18,TGTGCCAGCTCCCCCGAGCGACAGGAAGCTTTCTTT,CASSPERQEAFF
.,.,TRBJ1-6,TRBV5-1,TGCGCCAGCAGCTCGAACACTGCTAGAGGGTCACCCCTCCACTTT,CASSSNTARGSPLHF
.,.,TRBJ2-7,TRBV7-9,TGTGCCAGCAGCTTAACAGGCGGGACCTACGAGCAGTACTTC,CASSLTGGTYEQYF
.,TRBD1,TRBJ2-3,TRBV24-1,TGTGCCACCAGTGACCCTTCTGGACAGGGTAGAAACACAGATACGCAGTATTTT,CATSDPSGQGRNTDTQYF
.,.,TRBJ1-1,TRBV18,TGTGCCAGCTCACTCTCGGGACAACCAGGGACTGAAGCTTTCTTT,CASSLSGQPGTEAFF
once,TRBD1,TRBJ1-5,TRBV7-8,TGTGCCAGCTCGCACAGGGGGGAACAGCCCCAGCATTTT,CASSHRGEQPQHF
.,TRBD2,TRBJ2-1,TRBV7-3,TGTGCCAGCAGCTATAGCGGGGCGGGGAATGAGCAGTTCTTC,CASSYSGAGNEQFF
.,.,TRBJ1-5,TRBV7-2,TGTGCCAGCAGCTCGGGGTTTACTCAGCATTTT,CASSSGFTQHF
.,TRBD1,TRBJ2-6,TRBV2,TGTGCCAGCAGTGTCAAGGGGGCGCTCCGATTCTCTGGGGCCAACGTCCTGACTTTC,CASSVKGALRFSGANVLTF
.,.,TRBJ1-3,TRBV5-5,TGTGCCAGCAGCTTGGAGGGGAACTCTGGAAACACCATATATTTT,CASSLEGNSGNTIYF
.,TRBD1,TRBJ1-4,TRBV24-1,TGTGCCACCAGTCCCGGGACAGGGGGCGAAAAACTGTTTTTT,CATSPGTGGEKLFF
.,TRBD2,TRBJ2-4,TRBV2,TGTGCCAGCAGTGAAGCGCGGACTAGCCGAGCCAAAAACATTCAGTACTTC,CASSEARTSRAKNIQYF